The source of this TCR beta chain is a study of Graves' ophthalmopathy and Graves' hyperthyroidism. V was clipped by 5 bases and J by 4 bases; unmatched bases: 8. There are 15 residues in the CDR3. Amplification from RNA transcripts yielded the TCR beta CDR3 regions. An initial RT-PCR round employing HTBI primers preceded a second-round multiplex PCR. From the multiplex PCR reads, TCRdb called clonotypes with MiXCR, one entry per CDR3 protein. The profile shows about 390,000 distinct CDR3 sequences, about 15% of them singletons. This clonotype was recorded once. This could be a read error, since a much larger clone is one nucleotide away. A follow-up of 18 months without ophthalmopathy meant that hyperthyroidism was stable.

The sequenced sample consisted of peripheral blood. The J gene is TRBJ2-3, the V gene TRBV12-3 or TRBV12-4, with TRBD2 identical over 8 bases. The origin of this receptor is an adult woman with stable Graves' hyperthyroidism. CDR3 coding DNA: TGTGCCAGCAGTAAACTAGCGGAAAGCTCAGATACGCAGTATTTT. Translating it yields CASSKLAESSDTQYF.